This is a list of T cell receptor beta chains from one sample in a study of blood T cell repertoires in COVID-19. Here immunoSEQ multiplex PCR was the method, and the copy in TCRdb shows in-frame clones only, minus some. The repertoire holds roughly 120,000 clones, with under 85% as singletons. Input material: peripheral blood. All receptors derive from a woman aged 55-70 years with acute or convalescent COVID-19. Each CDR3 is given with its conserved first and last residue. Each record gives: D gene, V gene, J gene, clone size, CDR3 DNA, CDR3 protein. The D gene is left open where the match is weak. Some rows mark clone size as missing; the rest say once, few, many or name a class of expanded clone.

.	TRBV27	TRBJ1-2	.	TGTGCCAGCAGTTCCGGGACAAAAGACCAGGGGGGCTACACCTTC	CASSSGTKDQGGYTF
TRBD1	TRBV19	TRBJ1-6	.	TGTGCCAGTAGTGCCGGGACAGACAATAATTCACCCCTCCACTTT	CASSAGTDNNSPLHF
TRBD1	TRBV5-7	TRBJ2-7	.	TGTGCCAGCAGCACCCGGGACAGGGGCTCCTACGAGCAGTACTTC	CASSTRDRGSYEQYF
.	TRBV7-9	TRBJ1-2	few	TGTGCCAGCAGCTTATCTACAGGGTCTAACTATGGCTACACCTTC	CASSLSTGSNYGYTF
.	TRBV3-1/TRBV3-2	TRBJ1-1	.	TGTGCCAGCAGCCTACAGCTAACGAACACTGAAGCTTTCTTT	CASSLQLTNTEAFF
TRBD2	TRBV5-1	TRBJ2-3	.	TGCGCCAGCAGCTTGGGAGCGGGGGCTAGCACAGATACGCAGTATTTT	CASSLGAGASTDTQYF
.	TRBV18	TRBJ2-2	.	TGTGCCAGCTCACCACTTCCGGGTGGAAAGAACACCGGGGAGCTGTTTTTT	CASSPLPGGKNTGELFF
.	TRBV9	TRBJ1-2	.	TGTGCCAGCAGCGTCAGCCGGGACATCAACTATGGCTACACCTTC	CASSVSRDINYGYTF
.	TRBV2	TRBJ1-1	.	TGTGCCAGCAGACCACAGGTACTGGACACTGAAGCTTTCTTT	CASRPQVLDTEAFF
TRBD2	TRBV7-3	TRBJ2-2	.	TGTGCCAGCAGCCCGGGGAGGGGCACCGGGGAGCTGTTTTTT	CASSPGRGTGELFF
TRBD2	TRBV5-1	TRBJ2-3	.	TGCGCCAGCTCAATGGGGCTAGCGGGGGGGCCAAGCACAGATACGCAGTATTTT	CASSMGLAGGPSTDTQYF
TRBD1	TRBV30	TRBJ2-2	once	TGTGCCTGGAGTCCAGGGACAGGGGACGGGGAGCTGTTTTTT	CAWSPGTGDGELFF
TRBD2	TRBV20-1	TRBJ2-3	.	TGCAGTGCTAGTCGTCTTCTAGCGGGGGGACGCACAGATACGCAGTATTTT	CSASRLLAGGRTDTQYF
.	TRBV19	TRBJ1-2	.	TGTGCCAGTCAGGGGTACTATGGCTACACCTTC	CASQGYYGYTF
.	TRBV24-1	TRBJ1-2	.	TGTGCCACCAGTCGGGCTAACTATGGCTACACCTTC	CATSRANYGYTF
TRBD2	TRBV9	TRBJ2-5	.	TGTGCCAGCAGCGTGACGGGGGGTTTTGAAGAGACCCAGTACTTC	CASSVTGGFEETQYF
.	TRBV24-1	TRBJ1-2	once	TGTGCCACCAGTGATTCTGTGGGCGTCTATGGCTACACCTTC	CATSDSVGVYGYTF
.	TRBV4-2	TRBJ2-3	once	TGTGCCAGCAGCAAAGGAGTGATGAGCACAGATACGCAGTATTTT	CASSKGVMSTDTQYF
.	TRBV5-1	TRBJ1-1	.	TGCGCCAGCAGCTTTACAGGACATTTGAACACTGAAGCTTTCTTT	CASSFTGHLNTEAFF
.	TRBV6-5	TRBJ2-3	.	TGTGCCAGCAGTTCTGGCACAGGGAGCACAGATACGCAGTATTTT	CASSSGTGSTDTQYF
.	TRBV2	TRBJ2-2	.	TGTGCCAGCAGGGGCTTCGCGAACACCGGGGAGCTGTTTTTT	CASRGFANTGELFF
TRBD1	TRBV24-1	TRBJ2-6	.	TGTGCCACCAGTGGGACAGGGGTCTCTGGGGCCAACGTCCTGACTTTC	CATSGTGVSGANVLTF
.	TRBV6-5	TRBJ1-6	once	TGTGCCAGCAGTCAACAGGGTTCACCCCTCCACTTT	CASSQQGSPLHF
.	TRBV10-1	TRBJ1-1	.	TGCGCCAGCAGTGAGTCGACTGCACCTAACACTGAAGCTTTCTTT	CASSESTAPNTEAFF
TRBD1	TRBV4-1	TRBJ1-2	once	TGCGCCAGCAGCCAACAGGGGACAGGGCTCCTCTATGGCTACACCTTC	CASSQQGTGLLYGYTF
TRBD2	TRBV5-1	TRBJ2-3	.	TGCGCCAGCAGCTCCTCCCTGGCGGGGGGTAACACAGATACGCAGTATTTT	CASSSSLAGGNTDTQYF
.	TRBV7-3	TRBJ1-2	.	TGTGCCAGCACCCCGCTCGTAGCTGGGTATGGCTACACCTTC	CASTPLVAGYGYTF
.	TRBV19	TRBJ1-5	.	TGTGCCAGTACCTCAGGACAGTCATATAGCAATCAGCCCCAGCATTTT	CASTSGQSYSNQPQHF
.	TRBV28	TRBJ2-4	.	TGTGCCAGCAGTACGACCGGGCAGGGGTGGACCAAAAACATTCAGTACTTC	CASSTTGQGWTKNIQYF
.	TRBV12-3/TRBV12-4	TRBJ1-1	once	TGTGCCAGCAGCCAAGGGGTTCGTGGGGCTTTCTTT	CASSQGVRGAFF
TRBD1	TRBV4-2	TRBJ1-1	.	TGTGCCAGCAGCCAGACAGGGGCGGCGAGAACTTTCTTT	CASSQTGAARTFF
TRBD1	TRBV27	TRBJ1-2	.	TGTGCCAGCAGTTTATCACAGGGGCCGCGGCGGGGCTACACCTTC	CASSLSQGPRRGYTF
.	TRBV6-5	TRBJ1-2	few	TGTGCCAGCAGTTCGGACAGAGAAACGGTAAGGGGCTACACCTTC	CASSSDRETVRGYTF
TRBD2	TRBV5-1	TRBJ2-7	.	TGCGCCAGCAGCCGATCCGGACTAGCGGGGGTAGTAACCTACGAGCAGTACTTC	CASSRSGLAGVVTYEQYF
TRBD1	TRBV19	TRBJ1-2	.	TGTGCCAGTACCCGATCCCTTTGGTCGGGGACAGACTATGGCTACACCTTC	CASTRSLWSGTDYGYTF
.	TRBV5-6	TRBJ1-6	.	TGTGCCAGCAGCCCGTTAGGAGGGATTAATTCACCCCTCCACTTT	CASSPLGGINSPLHF
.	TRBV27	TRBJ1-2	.	TGTGCCAGCAGTTGGGGCCCGCGTGGGGGCTACACCTTC	CASSWGPRGGYTF
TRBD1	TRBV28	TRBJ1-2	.	TGTGCCAGCAGTTTATCCTTACAGGGGAACTATGGCTACACCTTC	CASSLSLQGNYGYTF
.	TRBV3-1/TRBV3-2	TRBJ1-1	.	TGTGCCAGCAGCCAAAGGGGCGCTGAAGCTTTCTTT	CASSQRGAEAFF
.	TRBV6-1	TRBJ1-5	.	TGTGCCAGCAGTGAAAAGCGGGGGGCCCCCAATCAGCCCCAGCATTTT	CASSEKRGAPNQPQHF
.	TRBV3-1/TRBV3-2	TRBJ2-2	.	TGTGCCAGCAGCCTCCTGGGGGCGAGGTTAAAGGGGGAGCTGTTTTTT	CASSLLGARLKGELFF
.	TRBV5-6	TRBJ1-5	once	TGTGCCAGCAGCTTGTGGGGGGGACAGCCCCAGCATTTT	CASSLWGGQPQHF
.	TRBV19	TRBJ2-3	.	TGTGCCAGTAGTATCGTCCCAGATACGCAGTATTTT	CASSIVPDTQYF
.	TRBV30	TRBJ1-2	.	TGTGCCTGTGAGGACAGCTTTTTTACGGGTGGCTACACCTTC	CACEDSFFTGGYTF
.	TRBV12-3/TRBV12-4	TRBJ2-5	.	TGTGCCAGCAGAGCGTACGGAGAGACCCAGTACTTC	CASRAYGETQYF
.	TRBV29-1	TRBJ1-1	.	TGCAGCGTTGTGAGGCACGCTGAAGCTTTCTTT	CSVVRHAEAFF
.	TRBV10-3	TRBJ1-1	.	TGTGCCTCCAAGTTCGGGGAGAACACTGAAGCTTTCTTT	CASKFGENTEAFF
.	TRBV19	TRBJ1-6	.	TGTGCCAGTAGTACAGGGGTAATCAATTCACCCCTCCACTTT	CASSTGVINSPLHF
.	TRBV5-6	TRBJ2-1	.	TGTGCCAGCAGCTTTTTGGCGTCTAGCTCCTACAATGAGCAGTTCTTC	CASSFLASSSYNEQFF